The 3 T cell receptor beta chains in this list originate from one sample, sequenced in a study of chemoradiotherapy in HPV16-positive cancers. The assay was immunoSEQ multiplex PCR, and TCRdb's table has in-frame clones only and misses some. Seen here are about 8,000 clones, 55% to 80% observed once, and the top ten hold roughly 29%. Sample collection occurred from a patient who underwent chemoradiotherapy. Receptors were obtained from a human donor with HPV-associated anogenital cancer.

CDR3 DNA sequence: TGCGCCAGCAGCCAAGATCGGAGGAAAACTAGCAATCAGCCCCAGCATTTT. Residues: CASSQDRRKTSNQPQHF. This chain connects TRBV4-3 to TRBJ1-5; D is undetermined. The CDR3 extends over 17 amino acids. Germline CDR1 LGHNA, CDR2 YSLEER. The ends were cut back, 0 bases at V and 0 bases at J, with 12 bases in the middle.

The chain combines TRBV4-1 with TRBJ2-3, with TRBD1 identical over 8 bases. Trimming cost V 0 bases and J 6 bases; bases outside gene matches: 11. Germline values: CDR1 MGHRA, CDR2 YSYEKL. This CDR3 is built from 17 residues. CDR3 in amino acids: CASSQDNPGQGADTQYF. Here the CDR3 DNA reads TGCGCCAGCAGCCAAGATAACCCCGGACAGGGCGCGGATACGCAGTATTTT.

This clone was detected once. CDR3 residues: CASSDYGRANEKLFF. DNA of the CDR3: TGTGCCAGCAGTGATTATGGTAGGGCTAATGAAAAACTGTTTTTT. The rearrangement uses TRBV6-1 and TRBJ1-4; no reliable D call. The CDR3 spans 15 residues. Germline V lookup: CDR1 MNHNS, CDR2 SASEGT. Trimming cost V 3 bases and J 3 bases, with 11 bases left between them.